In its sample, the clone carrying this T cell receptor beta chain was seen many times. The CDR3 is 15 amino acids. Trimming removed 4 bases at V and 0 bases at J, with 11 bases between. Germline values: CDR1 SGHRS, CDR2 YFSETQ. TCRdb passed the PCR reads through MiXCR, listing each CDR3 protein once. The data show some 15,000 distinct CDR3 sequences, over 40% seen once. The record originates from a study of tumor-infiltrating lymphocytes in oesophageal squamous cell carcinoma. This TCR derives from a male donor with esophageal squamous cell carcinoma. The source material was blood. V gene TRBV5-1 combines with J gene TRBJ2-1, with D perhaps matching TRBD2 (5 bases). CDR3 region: CASSLTRGSYNEQFF. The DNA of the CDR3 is TGCGCCAGCAGCCTAACTAGAGGCTCCTACAATGAGCAGTTCTTC.